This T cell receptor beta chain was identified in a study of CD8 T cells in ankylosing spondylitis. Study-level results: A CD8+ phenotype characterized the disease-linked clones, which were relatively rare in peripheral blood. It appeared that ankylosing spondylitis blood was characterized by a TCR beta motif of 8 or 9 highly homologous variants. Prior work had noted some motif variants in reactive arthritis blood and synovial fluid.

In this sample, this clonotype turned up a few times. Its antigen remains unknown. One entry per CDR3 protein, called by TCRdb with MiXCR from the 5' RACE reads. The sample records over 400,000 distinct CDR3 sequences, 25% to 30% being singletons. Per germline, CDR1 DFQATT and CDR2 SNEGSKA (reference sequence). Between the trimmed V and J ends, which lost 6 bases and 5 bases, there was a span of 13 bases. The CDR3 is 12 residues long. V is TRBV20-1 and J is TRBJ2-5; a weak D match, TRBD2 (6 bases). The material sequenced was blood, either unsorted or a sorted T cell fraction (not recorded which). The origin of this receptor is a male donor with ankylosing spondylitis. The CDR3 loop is CSAWRGRETQYF. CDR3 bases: TGCAGTGCGTGGAGGGGACGGGAGACCCAGTACTTC.